Detailed here is one T cell receptor (beta chain). J lost 3 bases, V lost 8 bases, and 8 bases had no gene match. Germline V CDR1 and CDR2: SNHLY, FYNNEI. CDR3 length equals 15 residues. In the authors' methods: Estimates of nucleated cell counts were drawn from the amplification of reference gene primers. Assay: immunoSEQ multiplex PCR; the TCRdb copy retains only in-frame clones and omits some. The D gene and trimming were derived from the DNA, and the V and J assignments and clone size from that table. Here the sample spans roughly 120,000 clones, about 89% being singletons. The data were obtained in a study of blood T cell repertoires in COVID-19. Study-level background: T cells, B-cell-depleted T cells, or PBMCs provided the cDNA or gDNA that served as material.

This clonotype was sampled from a man aged 35 to 55 with acute or convalescent COVID-19. The chain combines TRBV2 with TRBJ2-3; 10 bases are a match to TRBD2. Sequences were obtained from peripheral blood. The CDR3 loop reads CASVGAGGRTDTQYF. The CDR3 DNA reads TGTGCCAGCGTCGGAGCGGGAGGGAGGACAGATACGCAGTATTTT.